Following are 8 T cell receptor beta chains from one sample sequenced in a study of T cell responses to AZD1222 COVID-19 vaccine. Libraries were prepared by immunoSEQ multiplex PCR; TCRdb keeps only in-frame clonotypes and omits some of them. Of about 170,000 clones listed, approximately 91% were seen once; the top ten hold 1.5% to 2%. Sequencing used peripheral blood, obtained on day 0 of AZD1222 vaccination. The source is an adult in good health.

J is TRBJ1-2 and V is TRBV27; D is undetermined. CDR3 length equals 14 residues. Germline-derived CDR1 and CDR2 are MNHEY and SMNVEV (reference sequence). Trimming left V 2 bases short and J 4 bases short, with 11 bases between. The CDR3 here is CASSLGVRGYGYTF. CDR3 nucleotides: TGTGCCAGCAGTTTAGGGGTGAGAGGCTATGGCTACACCTTC.

The V gene is TRBV7-2, the J gene TRBJ2-7; 9 bases map to TRBD1. CDR1 SGHTA and CDR2 FQGNSA come from the germline V gene. CDR3 size: 14 residues. V gave up 6 bases and J gave up 4 bases; unmatched junction bases: 7. CDR3 residues: CASRPGQGGYEQYF. The CDR3 coding sequence is TGTGCCAGCAGGCCGGGACAGGGCGGATACGAGCAGTACTTC. Using reference TRBV7-2 and TRBJ2-7 for the parts outside the CDR3, the full variable domain is GAGVSQSPSNKVTEKGKDVELRCDPISGHTALYWYRQSLGQGLEFLIYFQGNSAPDKSGLPSDRFSAERTGGSVSTLTIQRTQQEDSAVYLCASRPGQGGYEQYFGPGTRLTVT.

The chain is built from TRBV6-1 and TRBJ1-5; TRBD1 matches 7 bases. The CDR3 has 15 amino acids. V lost 0 bases, J lost 6 bases, and 5 bases stayed unmatched. CDR1 is MNHNS, CDR2 SASEGT, per germline. CDR3 DNA: TGTGCCAGCAGTGAAGCGGCAACAGGGGTTCAGCCCCAGCATTTT. Its protein product is CASSEAATGVQPQHF.

The V gene is TRBV9, the J gene TRBJ2-7; perhaps TRBD2 as D (6 bases). V was pared by 4 bases and J by 4 bases, with 15 bases between. Germline-derived CDR1 and CDR2 are SGDLS and YYNGEE. There are 14 residues in the CDR3. Here the CDR3 reads CASSPGTASYEQYF. CDR3 sequence (DNA): TGTGCCAGCAGCCCAGGGACTGCCTCGTACGAGCAGTACTTC.

Comments on this clone: Relative to the germline gene, one junction end is altered; a read error may explain this. V usage is TRBV7-7 and J usage is TRBJ2-2, with TRBD2 matching over 8 bases. Germline loops: CDR1 SSHAT, CDR2 FNYEAQ (reference sequence). CDR3 size: 16 residues. CDR3 nucleotide sequence: TGTGCTAGCAGCCCCTCGAGCGGGAGTAGAAGCGGGGAGCTGTTTTTT. Amino acids: CASSPSSGSRSGELFF.

The J gene is TRBJ2-3, the V gene TRBV19; perhaps TRBD2 as D (6 bases). Deletions cut 5 bases from V and 0 bases from J, with 15 bases between. CDR1 is LNHDA and CDR2 is SQIVND in the germline V gene (reference sequence). This CDR3 has 16 residues. DNA for the CDR3: TGTGCCAGTAGTCGGAGGGTAGGGGCTAGCACAGATACGCAGTATTTT. Its translation: CASSRRVGASTDTQYF.

The CDR3 bases are TGTGCCAGTATGGGGACAGCGGGTACTTACAATGAGCAGTTCTTC. Amino acid sequence: CASMGTAGTYNEQFF. The chain links TRBV19 to TRBJ2-1, with a possible D match to TRBD1 (7 bases). V lost 7 bases, J lost 4 bases, and 17 bases lay in between. The CDR3 covers 15 residues. The germline CDR1 and CDR2 sequences are LNHDA and SQIVND (reference sequence).

This clone showed up just once. V usage is TRBV27 and J usage is TRBJ2-7; 7 bases line up with TRBD1. V lost 2 bases and J lost 3; bases outside the gene matches: 4. The CDR3 has 14 amino acids. The germline V gene encodes CDR1 MNHEY and CDR2 SMNVEV (reference sequence). The CDR3 loop reads CASSLRGQRYEQYF. CDR3 in DNA: TGTGCCAGCAGTTTAAGGGGACAGCGCTACGAGCAGTACTTC.